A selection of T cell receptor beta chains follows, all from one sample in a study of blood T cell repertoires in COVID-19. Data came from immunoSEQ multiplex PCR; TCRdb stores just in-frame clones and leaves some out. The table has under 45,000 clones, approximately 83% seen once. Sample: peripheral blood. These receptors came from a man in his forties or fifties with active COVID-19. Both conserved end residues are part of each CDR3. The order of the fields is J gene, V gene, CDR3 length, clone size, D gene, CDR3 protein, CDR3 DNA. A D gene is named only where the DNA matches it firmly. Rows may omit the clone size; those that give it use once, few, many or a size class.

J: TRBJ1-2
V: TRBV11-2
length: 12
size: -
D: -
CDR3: CASSLQGRVGTF
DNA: TGTGCCAGCAGCCTCCAGGGGCGTGTGGGCACCTTC

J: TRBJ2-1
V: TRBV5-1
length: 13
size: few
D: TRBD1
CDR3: CASSRGQGDEQFF
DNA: TGCGCCAGCAGCAGGGGACAGGGGGATGAGCAGTTCTTC

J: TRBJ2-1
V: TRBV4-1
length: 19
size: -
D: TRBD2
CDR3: CASSQGDSRGLAGGGEQFF
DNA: TGCGCCAGCAGCCAAGGAGATAGTAGGGGACTAGCGGGAGGAGGTGAGCAGTTCTTC

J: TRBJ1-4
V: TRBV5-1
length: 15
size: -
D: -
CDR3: CASSLSTARDEKLFF
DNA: TGCGCCAGCAGCTTGTCGACAGCTCGGGATGAAAAACTGTTTTTT

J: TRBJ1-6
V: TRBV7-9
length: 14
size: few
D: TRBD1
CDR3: CASSADRGLTPLHF
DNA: TGTGCCAGCAGCGCAGACAGGGGGCTGACACCCCTCCACTTT

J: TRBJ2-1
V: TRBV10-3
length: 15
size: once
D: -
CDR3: CAISESASSYNEQFF
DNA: TGTGCCATCAGTGAGTCGGCTAGCTCCTACAATGAGCAGTTCTTC

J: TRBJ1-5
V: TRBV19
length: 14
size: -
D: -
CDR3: CASRSLGGDQPQHF
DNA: TGTGCCAGTAGGTCCCTTGGGGGGGATCAGCCCCAGCATTTT

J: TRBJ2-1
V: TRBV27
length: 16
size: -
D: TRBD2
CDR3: CASRRGASGIYNEQFF
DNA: TGTGCCAGCCGACGGGGCGCTAGCGGGATCTACAATGAGCAGTTCTTC

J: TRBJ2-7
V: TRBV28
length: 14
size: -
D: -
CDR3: CASSPLGDQLRQYF
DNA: TGTGCCAGCAGTCCCCTCGGAGACCAACTCAGGCAGTACTTC

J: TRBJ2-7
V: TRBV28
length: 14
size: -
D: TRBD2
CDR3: CASRLAGSSYEQYF
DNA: TGTGCCAGCAGACTAGCGGGGAGCTCCTACGAGCAGTACTTC

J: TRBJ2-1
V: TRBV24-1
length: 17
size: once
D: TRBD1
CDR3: CATSDLRSGGEVGEQFF
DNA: TGTGCCACCAGTGATTTGAGGTCAGGGGGCGAGGTTGGTGAGCAGTTCTTC

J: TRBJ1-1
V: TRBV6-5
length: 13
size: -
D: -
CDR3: CASRTQGSTEAFF
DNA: TGTGCCAGCAGGACTCAGGGGAGCACTGAAGCTTTCTTT

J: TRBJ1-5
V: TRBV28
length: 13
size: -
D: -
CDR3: CASSFGSNQPQHF
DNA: TGTGCCAGCAGTTTCGGTTCTAATCAGCCCCAGCATTTT

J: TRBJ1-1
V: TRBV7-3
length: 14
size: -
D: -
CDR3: CASSRSGPNTEAFF
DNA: TGTGCCAGCAGCCGCTCAGGGCCGAACACTGAAGCTTTCTTT

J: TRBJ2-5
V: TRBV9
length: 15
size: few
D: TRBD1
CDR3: CASSTRQGPPETQYF
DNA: TGTGCCAGCAGCACCCGACAGGGGCCCCCGGAGACCCAGTACTTC

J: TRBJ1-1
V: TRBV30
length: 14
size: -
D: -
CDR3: CAWSVFRGNTEAFF
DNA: TGTGCCTGGAGTGTCTTCAGAGGGAACACTGAAGCTTTCTTT

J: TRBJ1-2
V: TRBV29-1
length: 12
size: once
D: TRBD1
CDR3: CSVAGQGSGYTF
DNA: TGCAGCGTTGCGGGACAGGGGTCTGGCTACACCTTC

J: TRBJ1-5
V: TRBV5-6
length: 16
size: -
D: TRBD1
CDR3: CASSLTIQGPNQPQHF
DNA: TGTGCCAGCAGCCTGACTATACAGGGGCCAAATCAGCCCCAGCATTTT

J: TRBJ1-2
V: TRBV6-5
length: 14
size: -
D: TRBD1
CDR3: CASSYSRGRYGYTF
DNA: TGTGCCAGCAGTTACTCGAGGGGGCGGTATGGCTACACCTTC

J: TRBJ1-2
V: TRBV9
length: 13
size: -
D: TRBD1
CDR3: CASSRQGDYGYTF
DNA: TGTGCCAGCAGCCGACAGGGCGACTATGGCTACACCTTC

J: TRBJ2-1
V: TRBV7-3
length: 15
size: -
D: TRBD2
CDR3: CASSFLAGDYNEQFF
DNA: TGTGCCAGCAGCTTTCTAGCGGGAGACTACAATGAGCAGTTCTTC

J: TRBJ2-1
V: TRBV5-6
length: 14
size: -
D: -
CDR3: CASSLLALYNEQFF
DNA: TGTGCCAGCAGCTTGCTAGCGCTCTACAATGAGCAGTTCTTC

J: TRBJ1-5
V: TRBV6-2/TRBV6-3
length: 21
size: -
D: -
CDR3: CASSPLREGWLPKNSNQPQHF
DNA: TGTGCCAGCAGTCCGCTAAGGGAGGGGTGGCTCCCGAAAAATAGCAATCAGCCCCAGCATTTT

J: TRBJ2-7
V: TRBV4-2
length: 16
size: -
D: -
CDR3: CASSQDFGGISYEQYF
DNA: TGTGCCAGCAGCCAAGATTTCGGCGGGATTTCCTACGAGCAGTACTTC

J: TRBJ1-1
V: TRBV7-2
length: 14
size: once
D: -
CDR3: CASSLGGGRTEAFF
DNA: TGTGCCAGCAGCTTAGGGGGAGGGAGGACTGAAGCTTTCTTT

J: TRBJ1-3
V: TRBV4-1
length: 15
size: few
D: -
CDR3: CASSLGESSGNTIYF
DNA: TGCGCCAGCAGCCTAGGGGAAAGCTCTGGAAACACCATATATTTT

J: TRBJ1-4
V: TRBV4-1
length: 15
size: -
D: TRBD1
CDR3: CASSQGQGTNEKLFF
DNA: TGCGCCAGCAGCCAGGGACAGGGAACTAATGAAAAACTGTTTTTT

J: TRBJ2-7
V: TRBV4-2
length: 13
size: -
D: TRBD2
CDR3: CASSGLAVYEQYF
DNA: TGTGCCAGCTCGGGACTAGCGGTCTACGAGCAGTACTTC

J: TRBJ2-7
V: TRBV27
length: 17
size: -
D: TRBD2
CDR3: CASSAATSVREAREQYF
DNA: TGTGCCAGCAGTGCCGCGACTAGCGTTCGGGAGGCGCGCGAGCAGTACTTC

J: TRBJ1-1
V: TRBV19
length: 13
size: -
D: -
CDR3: CASSLGGPTEAFF
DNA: TGTGCCAGTAGTCTGGGCGGGCCCACTGAAGCTTTCTTT

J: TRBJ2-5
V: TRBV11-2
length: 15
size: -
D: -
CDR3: CASSLGGARSETQYF
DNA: TGTGCCAGCAGCTTAGGTGGGGCCCGGAGCGAGACCCAGTACTTC

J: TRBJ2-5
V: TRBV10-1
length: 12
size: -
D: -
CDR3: CASSDDTGTQYF
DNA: TGCGCCAGCAGTGATGATACGGGGACCCAGTACTTC

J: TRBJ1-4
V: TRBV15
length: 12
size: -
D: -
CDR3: CATSRDVGRLFF
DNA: TGTGCCACCAGCAGAGATGTCGGCAGGCTGTTTTTT

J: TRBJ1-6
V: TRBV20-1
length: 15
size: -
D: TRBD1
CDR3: CSASSQGSVGSPLHF
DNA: TGCAGTGCTAGTTCACAGGGGAGTGTAGGATCACCCCTCCACTTT

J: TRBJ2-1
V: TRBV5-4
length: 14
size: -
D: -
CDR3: CASSLRSSYNEQFF
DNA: TGTGCCAGCAGCTTGCGTAGCTCCTACAATGAGCAGTTCTTC

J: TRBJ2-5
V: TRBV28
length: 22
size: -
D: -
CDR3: CASSLPQTPPTELWVGGETQYF
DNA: TGTGCCAGCAGTTTACCGCAAACCCCACCGACAGAGCTTTGGGTTGGTGGAGAGACCCAGTACTTC

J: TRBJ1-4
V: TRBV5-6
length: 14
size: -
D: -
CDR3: CASSAGTLNEKLFF
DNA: TGTGCCAGCAGCGCCGGGACACTTAATGAAAAACTGTTTTTT

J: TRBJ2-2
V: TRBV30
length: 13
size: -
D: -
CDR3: CAWAQGNTGELFF
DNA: TGTGCCTGGGCACAGGGAAACACCGGGGAGCTGTTTTTT

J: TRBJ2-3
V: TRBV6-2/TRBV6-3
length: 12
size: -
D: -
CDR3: CASSFSRDTQYF
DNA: TGTGCCAGCAGTTTCTCTAGAGATACGCAGTATTTT

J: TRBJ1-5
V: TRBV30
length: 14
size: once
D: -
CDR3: CACSRFPGNQPQHF
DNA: TGTGCCTGCTCGAGATTTCCGGGCAATCAGCCCCAGCATTTT

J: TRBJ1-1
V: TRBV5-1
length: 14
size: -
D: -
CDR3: CASSLAGQDTEAFF
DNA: TGCGCCAGCAGCTTGGCAGGGCAGGACACTGAAGCTTTCTTT

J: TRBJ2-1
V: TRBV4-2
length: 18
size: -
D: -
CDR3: CASSQEVAGLLRGDEQFF
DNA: TGTGCCAGCAGCCAAGAGGTGGCCGGACTACTAAGAGGGGATGAGCAGTTCTTC

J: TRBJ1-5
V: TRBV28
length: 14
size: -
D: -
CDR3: CASRDGQYHQPQHF
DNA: TGTGCCAGCAGGGACGGACAGTACCATCAGCCCCAGCATTTT

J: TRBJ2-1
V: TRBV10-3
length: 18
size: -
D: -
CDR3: CAISDPRKGVSSYNEQFF
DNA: TGTGCCATCAGTGATCCGAGGAAAGGGGTAAGCTCCTACAATGAGCAGTTCTTC

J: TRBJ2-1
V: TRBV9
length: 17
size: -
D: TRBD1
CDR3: CASSVGFPGQGHNEQFF
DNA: TGTGCCAGCAGCGTAGGCTTCCCGGGACAGGGCCACAATGAGCAGTTCTTC

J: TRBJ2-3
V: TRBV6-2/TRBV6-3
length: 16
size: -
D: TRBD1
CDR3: CASSYRTGGNTDTQYF
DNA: TGTGCCAGCAGTTACCGGACAGGGGGAAACACAGATACGCAGTATTTT

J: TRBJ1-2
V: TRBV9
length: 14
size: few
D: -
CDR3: CASSSIYEGYGYTF
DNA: TGTGCCAGCAGCTCGATCTACGAGGGATATGGCTACACCTTC

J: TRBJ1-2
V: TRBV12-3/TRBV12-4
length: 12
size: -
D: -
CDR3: CASSLQQSAYTF
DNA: TGTGCCAGCAGTTTACAACAGTCTGCCTACACCTTC

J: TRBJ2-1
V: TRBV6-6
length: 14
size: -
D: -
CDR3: CASSYREEYNEQFF
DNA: TGTGCCAGCAGTTACCGAGAGGAGTACAATGAGCAGTTCTTC

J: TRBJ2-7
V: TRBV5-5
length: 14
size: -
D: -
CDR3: CASSLVGRSYEQYF
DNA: TGTGCCAGCAGCTTGGTCGGCAGGTCCTACGAGCAGTACTTC

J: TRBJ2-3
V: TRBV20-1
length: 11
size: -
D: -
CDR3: CSAQTGDTQYF
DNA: TGCAGTGCTCAGACTGGGGATACGCAGTATTTT

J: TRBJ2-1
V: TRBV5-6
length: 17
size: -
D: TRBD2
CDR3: CASSSPYPGLGGNEQFF
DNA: TGTGCCAGCAGCTCGCCATACCCGGGACTAGGGGGCAATGAGCAGTTCTTC

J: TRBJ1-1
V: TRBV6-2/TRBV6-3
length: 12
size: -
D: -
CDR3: CASSYGGPEAFF
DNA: TGTGCCAGCAGTTACGGGGGCCCCGAAGCTTTCTTT

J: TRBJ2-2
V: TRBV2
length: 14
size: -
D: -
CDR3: CASSNLASAGELFF
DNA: TGTGCCAGCAGTAACCTAGCGTCTGCCGGGGAGCTGTTTTTT

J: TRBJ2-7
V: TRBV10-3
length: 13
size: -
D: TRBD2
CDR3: CAAREGLLGEQYF
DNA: TGTGCCGCCCGGGAGGGACTCCTGGGGGAGCAGTACTTC

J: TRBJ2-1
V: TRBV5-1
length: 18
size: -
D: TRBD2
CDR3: CASSSTGTSGFFYNEQFF
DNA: TGCGCCAGCAGTTCCACCGGGACTAGCGGGTTTTTCTACAATGAGCAGTTCTTC